Each of the 7 T cell receptor beta chains below was sequenced from the same sample in a study of beta chain features in type 1 diabetes. Expressed TCRB transcripts were sequenced after all isolated RNA was converted to cDNA. Clones were read by immunoSEQ multiplex PCR, and TCRdb kept only the in-frame ones, dropping some. Counted here are under 450,000 clones, about 16% occurring once; the ten biggest clones make up under 0.02%. Sequenced input: naive CD4+ T cells from blood. These receptors all stem from a woman between 18 and 29 years old in good health.

This clone was seen only a few times. The chain uses TRBV9 and TRBJ2-1; possible D gene TRBD2, 7 bases. With 4 bases removed from V and 3 bases from J, the gap between germline ends came to 26 bases. The germline gives CDR1 SGDLS, CDR2 YYNGEE. This CDR3 is built from 19 residues. CDR3: CASSPAGQTSTYGYNEQFF. CDR3 bases: TGTGCCAGCAGCCCAGCGGGACAAACCTCGACTTATGGCTACAATGAGCAGTTCTTC.

The rearrangement links TRBV18 to TRBJ2-7, with 9 bases identical to TRBD1. Germline V gene sequence: CDR1 KGHSH, CDR2 LQKENI. With V trimmed by 5 bases and J by 6 bases, 8 bases remained unmatched. The CDR3 is 14 residues long. The CDR3, as DNA: TGTGCCAGCTCAACACAGGGGGCGAGTCTCGAGCAGTACTTC. Translating it yields CASSTQGASLEQYF. Full variable domain (rest looked up from reference TRBV18 and TRBJ2-7): NAGVMQNPRHLVRRRGQEARLRCSPMKGHSHVYWYRQLPEEGLKFMVYLQKENIIDESGMPKERFSAEFPKEGPSILRIQQVVRGDSAAYFCASSTQGASLEQYFGPGTRLTVT.

There are a few counts of this clone. Different DNA sequences within this sample yield the same CDR3. The chain uses TRBV30 and TRBJ1-5; TRBD1 agrees at 7 bases. Per germline, CDR1 GTSNPN and CDR2 SVGIG (reference sequence). Trimming took 0 bases from V and 5 from J; bases not matched to a gene: 1. This CDR3 contains 13 residues. For the CDR3, the DNA is TGTGCCTGGAGTGTAACAGGGGATCAGCCCCAGCATTTT. Its translation is CAWSVTGDQPQHF.

In its sample, this clone was seen a few times. The sample has other DNA sequences that encode this CDR3 too. DNA for the CDR3: TGTGCCTGGAGCGGTGATAGCAATCAGCCCCAGCATTTT. It yields the protein CAWSGDSNQPQHF. This chain connects TRBV30 to TRBJ1-5; D call uncertain. This CDR3 has 13 amino acids. CDR1 is GTSNPN and CDR2 is SVGIG in the germline V gene (reference sequence). Trimming left V 3 bases short and J 0 bases short, with 6 bases between.

In this sample, this clone turned up a few times. The chain is built from TRBV27 and TRBJ1-2; 8 bases agree with TRBD1. Germline V lookup: CDR1 MNHEY, CDR2 SMNVEV (reference sequence). This CDR3 contains 13 residues. V shed 3 bases, J shed 7 bases, and the junction held 4 bases outside the gene matches. The DNA for the CDR3 is TGTGCCAGCAGTTTTCGACAGGGGAGTGGCTACACCTTC. Translating it yields CASSFRQGSGYTF.

This clone occurred a few times. The chain joins TRBV7-2 to TRBJ2-7; possibly TRBD1 for D (5 bases). The germline V and J ends were trimmed by 5 bases and 1 base, with 12 bases remaining between them. Germline CDR1 reads SGHTA; CDR2 reads FQGNSA. CDR3 length equals 14 residues. In DNA form, the CDR3 reads TGTGCCAGCAGCCCCCAAGGGGATTCCTACGAGCAGTACTTC. Residues: CASSPQGDSYEQYF.

The CDR3 DNA sequence: TGTGCCAGCAGTTATGATAGCGGCCATTACAATGAGCAGTTCTTC. Translated, it gives CASSYDSGHYNEQFF. The chain employs TRBV6-5 and TRBJ2-1; D is perhaps TRBD2 (6 bases). CDR1 is MNHEY and CDR2 is SVGAGI in the germline V gene. The CDR3 is 15 amino acids. V was trimmed by 3 bases and J by 4 bases, leaving 13 bases between them.